Below, 19 T cell receptor beta chains from the same sample are listed, as sequenced in a study of OX40 agonist ivuxolimab in advanced cancers. Library creation used the immunoSEQ multiplex PCR assay. What TCRdb holds here is the immuneACCESS table cut down to in-frame rearrangements. Part of the clones is not present; checked against another copy, under half of the missing clones reflect an unresolved V gene, and the others are unexplained. The sample table holds tens of thousands of clones, of which approximately 88% were seen once. Clones ranked in the top ten supply under 8% of the sample. The specimen was CD4+ or CD8+ T cells sorted from blood, collected in a trial of the OX40 agonist ivuxolimab. These receptors were obtained from an adult with an advanced solid tumor such as melanoma, head and neck, liver or kidney cancer.

The V gene is TRBV18, the J gene TRBJ1-5; 7 nucleotides align to TRBD1. The trim removed 4 bases at V and 0 bases at J, leaving 6 bases unmatched. The CDR3 has 16 amino acids. The germline gives CDR1 KGHSH, CDR2 LQKENI. The CDR3 DNA sequence: TGTGCCAGCTCACGTACAGGGGAAAATAGCAATCAGCCCCAGCATTTT. The encoded protein is CASSRTGENSNQPQHF.

V is TRBV9 and J is TRBJ1-3; 10 bases are shared with TRBD1. The V gene end was trimmed by 2 bases and the J gene end by 6 bases; junction bases not matched to a gene: 8. This CDR3 has 16 amino acids. Germline V gives CDR1 SGDLS, CDR2 YYNGEE. The DNA for the CDR3 is TGTGCCAGCAGCGTGACCGGGACAGGGGCCCAAAACACCATATATTTT. Its translation is CASSVTGTGAQNTIYF.

This clone was found a few times. V gene TRBV29-1 combines with J gene TRBJ2-7; 11 bases fit TRBD2. CDR1 is SQVTM and CDR2 is ANQGSEA in the germline V gene. CDR3 length equals 16 residues. With V trimmed by 4 bases and J by 2 bases, 10 bases remained unmatched. The CDR3 reads CSVAGLAGGLTYEQYF. The CDR3 DNA follows: TGCAGCGTTGCGGGGCTAGCGGGAGGACTAACCTACGAGCAGTACTTC.

The chain combines TRBV5-1 with TRBJ1-4; D remains ambiguous. Trimming took 1 base from V and 2 from J, leaving 12 bases between them. CDR3 length: 16 amino acids. Germline CDR1 SGHRS, CDR2 YFSETQ. CDR3 in amino acids: CASSLYGSRTNEKLFF. CDR3 in DNA: TGCGCCAGCAGCTTGTACGGGAGTAGGACTAATGAAAAACTGTTTTTT.

The chain carries TRBV4-1 and TRBJ1-5; D is possibly TRBD1 (5 bases). Germline values: CDR1 MGHRA, CDR2 YSYEKL. V lost 4 bases and J 6 bases, leaving 10 bases between the germline ends. This CDR3 has 13 residues. The DNA of the CDR3 is TGCGCCAGCAGCCGGGGGGGAATTCAGCCCCAGCATTTT. It translates to CASSRGGIQPQHF.

CDR3 in amino acids: CASSLDTFIEAFF. For the CDR3, the DNA is TGTGCCAGCAGCTTAGACACTTTCATTGAAGCTTTCTTT. This chain links TRBV11-2 with TRBJ1-1, with D hard to call. The germline V gene has CDR1 SGHAT and CDR2 FQNNGV. The V and J ends lost 0 bases and 7 bases respectively, with 9 bases between them. This CDR3 has 13 amino acids.

The chain carries TRBV5-1 and TRBJ1-1, with 7 bases matching TRBD1. In germline, CDR1 is SGHRS, CDR2 YFSETQ. The CDR3 length is 15 residues. The V gene end was trimmed by 2 bases and the J gene end by 2 bases; junction bases not matched to a gene: 6. This chain's CDR3 is CASSFDRALNTEAFF. CDR3 DNA sequence: TGCGCCAGCAGCTTTGACAGGGCCTTAAACACTGAAGCTTTCTTT. The full variable domain, in which reference TRBV5-1 and TRBJ1-1 provide the parts outside the CDR3, is KAGVTQTPRYLIKTRGQQVTLSCSPISGHRSVSWYQQTPGQGLQFLFEYFSETQRNKGNFPGRFSGRQFSNSRSEMNVSTLELGDSALYLCASSFDRALNTEAFFGQGTRLTVV.

The CDR3 protein is CASRVAGSPYEQYF. The CDR3 DNA is TGTGCCAGCAGGGTAGCGGGGAGCCCCTACGAGCAGTACTTC. The chain uses TRBV2 and TRBJ2-5; 8 bases line up with TRBD2. The DNA end is a closer match to TRBJ2-7, so the J assignment may be wrong. Germline V gene lookup returns CDR1 SNHLY and CDR2 FYNNEI. This CDR3 is built from 14 residues.

This chain connects TRBV9 to TRBJ2-5; D is perhaps TRBD2 (5 bases). V was clipped by 1 base and J by 2 bases, with 9 bases between them. The germline CDR1 and CDR2 sequences are SGDLS and YYNGEE. The CDR3 loop spans 14 amino acids. CDR3 coding DNA: TGTGCCAGCAGCGTATACGGGGTTCAAGAGACCCAGTACTTC. Its protein product is CASSVYGVQETQYF.

The V call is TRBV5-8, the J call TRBJ1-1; D ambiguous. Germline V CDR1 and CDR2: SGHTS, YDEGEE. The CDR3 runs 15 residues. The germline V and J ends were trimmed by 0 bases and 5 bases, with 14 bases remaining between them. In nucleotides, the CDR3 is TGTGCCAGCAGCTTGGTAGCGGGTTCAAGGACTGAAGCTTTCTTT. Translation gives CASSLVAGSRTEAFF. Filled out from reference TRBV5-8 and TRBJ1-1, the complete variable domain reads EAGVTQSPTHLIKTRGQQATLRCSPISGHTSVYWYQQALGLGLQFLLWYDEGEERNRGNFPPRFSGRQFPNYSSELNVNALELEDSALYLCASSLVAGSRTEAFFGQGTRLTVV.

The chain employs TRBV30 and TRBJ1-6, with D tentatively TRBD1 (5 bases). Germline-derived CDR1 and CDR2 are GTSNPN and SVGIG (reference sequence). The CDR3 is 13 residues long. With 4 bases removed from V and 6 bases from J, the gap between germline ends came to 10 bases. The chain's CDR3 is CAWNWGINSPLHF. The CDR3 DNA reads TGTGCCTGGAATTGGGGGATTAATTCACCCCTCCACTTT. The full variable domain, completed using reference TRBV30 and TRBJ1-6, is SQTIHQWPATLVQPVGSPLSLECTVEGTSNPNLYWYRQAAGRGLQLLFYSVGIGQISSEVPQNLSASRPQDRQFILSSKKLLLSDSGFYLCAWNWGINSPLHFGNGTRLTVT.

The V call is TRBV30, the J call TRBJ1-6; 7 nucleotides line up with TRBD1. Germline CDR1 GTSNPN, CDR2 SVGIG (reference sequence). This CDR3 has 13 amino acids. Losses at the gene ends were 6 bases for V and 7 bases for J; bases not matched to a gene: 6. This CDR3 reads CACTWDSNSPLHF. The CDR3 DNA follows: TGTGCCTGTACGTGGGACAGCAATTCACCCCTCCACTTT.

This chain links TRBV19 with TRBJ1-5; 10 bases align to TRBD1. Germline trimming cut 6 bases from V and 5 bases from J; bases unmatched to any gene: 4. CDR3 length: 14 amino acids. Germline V gene data show CDR1 as LNHDA and CDR2 as SQIVND (reference sequence). The DNA of the CDR3 is TGTGCCAGTAGCCCCGACAGGGGGCATCAGCCCCAGCATTTT. Translated: CASSPDRGHQPQHF. Based on the CDR3 plus reference TRBV19 and TRBJ1-5, the full variable domain is DGGITQSPKYLFRKEGQNVTLSCEQNLNHDAMYWYRQDPGQGLRLIYYSQIVNDFQKGDIAEGYSVSREKKESFPLTVTSAQKNPTAFYLCASSPDRGHQPQHFGDGTRLSIL.

With respect to this clone: The germline gene is not matched at one end of the junction; a read error may be the cause. This sequence joins TRBV6-5 and TRBJ2-2, with a tentative D call TRBD2 (5 bases). The CDR3 length is 14 residues. The germline CDR1 and CDR2 sequences are MNHEY and SVGAGI. For the CDR3, the DNA is TGTGCCAGCCGCGAGGGCTCGAACACCGGGGAGCTGCTTTTT. This sequence encodes CASREGSNTGELLF.

This chain connects TRBV18 to TRBJ2-3, with 11 bases fitting TRBD2. The CDR3 contains 15 residues. V lost 2 bases to trimming and J lost 4 bases; unmatched junction nucleotides: 2. Germline CDR1 KGHSH, CDR2 LQKENI. The CDR3 bases are TGTGCCAGCTCACCAGGGACTAGCGGCGCAGATACGCAGTATTTT. Translated: CASSPGTSGADTQYF.

J is TRBJ1-1 and V is TRBV11-3; TRBD1 might be the D (6 bases). V was pared by 5 bases and J by 1 base, with 14 bases between. Germline V gives CDR1 SGHNT, CDR2 YENEEA. CDR3 length: 15 residues. CDR3 nucleotide sequence: TGTGCCAGCAGCGCGGACAGTGGCTCGAACACTGAAGCTTTCTTT. Amino acids: CASSADSGSNTEAFF. The complete variable domain, with remaining parts taken from reference TRBV11-3 and TRBJ1-1, reads EAGVVQSPRYKIIEKKQPVAFWCNPISGHNTLYWYLQNLGQGPELLIRYENEEAVDDSQLPKDRFSAERLKGVDSTLKIQPAELGDSAVYLCASSADSGSNTEAFFGQGTRLTVV.

This chain joins TRBV19 and TRBJ2-1; 7 bases match TRBD1. V lost 6 bases and J lost 7; bases outside the gene matches: 6. Germline CDR1 is LNHDA and CDR2 is SQIVND (reference sequence). This CDR3 contains 13 residues. CDR3 DNA sequence: TGTGCCAGTAGCCAAAACAGGGGAAATGAGCAGTTCTTC. Its protein product is CASSQNRGNEQFF.

V and J are TRBV7-9 and TRBJ1-2, with 12 nucleotides matching TRBD1. J gave up 9 bases and V 4 bases, and 12 bases lay outside the gene matches. CDR1 and CDR2 (germline): SEHNR, FQNEAQ (reference sequence). The CDR3 consists of 16 residues. CDR3 nucleotide sequence: TGTGCCAGCAGCTCTTTGTGGGACAGGGGGCAGAATAGCTACACCTTC. Translation gives CASSSLWDRGQNSYTF.

The chain employs TRBV5-1 and TRBJ1-5; perhaps TRBD1 as D (6 bases). Trimming took off 0 bases at V and 4 bases at J, with 11 bases between the two ends. CDR1 and CDR2 from the germline V gene are SGHRS and YFSETQ. The CDR3 is made up of 15 amino acids. The CDR3 sequence is CASSLGGQANQPQHF. CDR3 sequence (DNA): TGCGCCAGCAGCTTGGGGGGACAAGCTAATCAGCCCCAGCATTTT.